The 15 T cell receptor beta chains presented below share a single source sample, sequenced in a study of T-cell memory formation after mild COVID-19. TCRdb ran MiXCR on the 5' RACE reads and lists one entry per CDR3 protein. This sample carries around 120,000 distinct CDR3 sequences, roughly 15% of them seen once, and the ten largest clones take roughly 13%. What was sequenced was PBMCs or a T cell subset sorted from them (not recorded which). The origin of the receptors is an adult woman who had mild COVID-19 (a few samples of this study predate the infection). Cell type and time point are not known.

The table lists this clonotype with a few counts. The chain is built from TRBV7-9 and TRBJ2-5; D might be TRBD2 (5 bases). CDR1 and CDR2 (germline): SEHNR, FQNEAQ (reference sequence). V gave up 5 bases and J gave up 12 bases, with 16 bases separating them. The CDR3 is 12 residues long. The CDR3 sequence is CASSLRETKEYF. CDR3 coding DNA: TGTGCCAGCAGCCTAAGGGAGACCAAAGAGTACTTC. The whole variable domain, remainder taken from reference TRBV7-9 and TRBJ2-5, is DTGVSQNPRHKITKRGQNVTFRCDPISEHNRLYWYRQTLGQGPEFLTYFQNEAQLEKSRLLSDRFSAERPKGSFSTLEIQRTEQGDSAMYLCASSLRETKEYFGPGTRLLVL.

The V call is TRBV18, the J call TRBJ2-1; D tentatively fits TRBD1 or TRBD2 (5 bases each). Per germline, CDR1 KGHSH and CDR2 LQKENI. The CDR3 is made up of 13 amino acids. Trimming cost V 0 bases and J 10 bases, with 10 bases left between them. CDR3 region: CASSPPGVGEQFF. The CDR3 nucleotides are TGTGCCAGCTCACCACCGGGGGTCGGGGAGCAGTTCTTC. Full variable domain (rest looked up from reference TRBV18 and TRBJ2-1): NAGVMQNPRHLVRRRGQEARLRCSPMKGHSHVYWYRQLPEEGLKFMVYLQKENIIDESGMPKERFSAEFPKEGPSILRIQQVVRGDSAAYFCASSPPGVGEQFFGPGTRLTVL.

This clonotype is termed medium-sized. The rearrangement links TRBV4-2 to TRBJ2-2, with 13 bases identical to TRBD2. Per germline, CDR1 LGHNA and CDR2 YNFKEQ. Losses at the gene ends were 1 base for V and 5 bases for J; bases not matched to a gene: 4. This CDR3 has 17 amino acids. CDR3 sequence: CASSQGGTSGKTGELFF. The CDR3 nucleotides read TGTGCCAGCAGCCAAGGAGGGACTAGCGGGAAAACCGGGGAGCTGTTTTTT.

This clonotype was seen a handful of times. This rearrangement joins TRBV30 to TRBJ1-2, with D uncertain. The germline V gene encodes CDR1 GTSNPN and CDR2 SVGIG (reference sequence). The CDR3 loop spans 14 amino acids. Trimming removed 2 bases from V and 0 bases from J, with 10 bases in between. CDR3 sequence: CAWSKWGANYGYTF. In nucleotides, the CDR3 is TGTGCCTGGAGTAAATGGGGTGCTAACTATGGCTACACCTTC.

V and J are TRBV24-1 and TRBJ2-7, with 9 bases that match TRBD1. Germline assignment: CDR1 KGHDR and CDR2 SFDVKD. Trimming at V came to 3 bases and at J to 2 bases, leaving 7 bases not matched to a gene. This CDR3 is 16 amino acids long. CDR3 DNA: TGTGCCACCAGTGATCAACCCGGGACAGGGACCTACGAGCAGTACTTC. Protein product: CATSDQPGTGTYEQYF.

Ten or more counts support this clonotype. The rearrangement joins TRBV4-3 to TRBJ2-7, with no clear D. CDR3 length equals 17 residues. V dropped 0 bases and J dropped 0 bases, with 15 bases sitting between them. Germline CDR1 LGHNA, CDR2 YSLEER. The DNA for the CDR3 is TGCGCCAGCAGCCAAGATCTGTCAGCGTTAAGCTCCTACGAGCAGTACTTC. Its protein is CASSQDLSALSSYEQYF.

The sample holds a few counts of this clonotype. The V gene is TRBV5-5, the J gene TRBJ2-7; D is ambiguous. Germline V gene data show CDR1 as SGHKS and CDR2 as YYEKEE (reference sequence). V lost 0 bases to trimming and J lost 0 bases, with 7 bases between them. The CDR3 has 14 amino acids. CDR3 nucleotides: TGTGCCAGCAGCTTGGAAGTTCTCTCCTACGAGCAGTACTTC. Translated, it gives CASSLEVLSYEQYF. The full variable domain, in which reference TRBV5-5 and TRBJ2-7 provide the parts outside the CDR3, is DAGVTQSPTHLIKTRGQQVTLRCSPISGHKSVSWYQQVLGQGPQFIFQYYEKEERGRGNFPDRFSARQFPNYSSELNVNALLLGDSALYLCASSLEVLSYEQYFGPGTRLTVT.

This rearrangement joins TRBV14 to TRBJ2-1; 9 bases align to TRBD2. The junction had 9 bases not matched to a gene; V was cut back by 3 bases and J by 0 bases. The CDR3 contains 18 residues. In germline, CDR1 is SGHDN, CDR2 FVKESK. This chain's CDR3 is CASSHLEGTSSSYNEQFF. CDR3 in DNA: TGTGCCAGCAGCCATCTTGAAGGGACTAGCAGCTCCTACAATGAGCAGTTCTTC.

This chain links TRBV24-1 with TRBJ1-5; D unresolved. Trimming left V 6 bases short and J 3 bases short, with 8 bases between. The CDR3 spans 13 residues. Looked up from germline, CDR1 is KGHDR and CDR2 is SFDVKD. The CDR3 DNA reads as TGTGCCACCAGTAGCAGGCTCAATCAGCCCCAGCATTTT. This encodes CATSSRLNQPQHF.

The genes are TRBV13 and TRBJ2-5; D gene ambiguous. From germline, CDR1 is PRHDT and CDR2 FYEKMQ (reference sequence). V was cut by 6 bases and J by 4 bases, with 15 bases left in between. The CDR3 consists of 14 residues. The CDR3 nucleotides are TGTGCCAGCAGACGATGGATGGCGGTAGAGACCCAGTACTTC. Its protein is CASRRWMAVETQYF. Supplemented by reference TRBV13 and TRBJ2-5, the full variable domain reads AAGVIQSPRHLIKEKRETATLKCYPIPRHDTVYWYQQGPGQDPQFLISFYEKMQSDKGSIPDRFSAQQFSDYHSELNMSSLELGDSALYFCASRRWMAVETQYFGPGTRLLVL.

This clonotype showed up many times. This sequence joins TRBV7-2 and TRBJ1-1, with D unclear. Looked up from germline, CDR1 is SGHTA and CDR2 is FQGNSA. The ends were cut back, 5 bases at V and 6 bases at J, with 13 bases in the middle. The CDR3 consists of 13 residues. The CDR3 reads CASSIGIRAEAFF. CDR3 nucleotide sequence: TGTGCCAGCAGCATAGGAATACGGGCTGAAGCTTTCTTT.

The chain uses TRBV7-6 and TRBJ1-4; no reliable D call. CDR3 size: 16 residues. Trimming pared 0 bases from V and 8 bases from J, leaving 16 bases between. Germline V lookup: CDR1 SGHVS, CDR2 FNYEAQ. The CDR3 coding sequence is TGTGCCAGCAGCTTAGCGGCGCCCTCCTTCGGGGAAAAACTGTTTTTT. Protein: CASSLAAPSFGEKLFF. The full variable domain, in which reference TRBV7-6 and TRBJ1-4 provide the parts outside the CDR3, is GAGVSQSPRYKVTKRGQDVALRCDPISGHVSLYWYRQALGQGPEFLTYFNYEAQQDKSGLPNDRFSAERPEGSISTLTIQRTEQRDSAMYRCASSLAAPSFGEKLFFGSGTQLSVL.

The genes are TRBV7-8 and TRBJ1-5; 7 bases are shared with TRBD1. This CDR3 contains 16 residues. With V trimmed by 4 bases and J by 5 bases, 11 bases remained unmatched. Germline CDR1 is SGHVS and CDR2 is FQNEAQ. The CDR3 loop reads CASSSTPDRAYQPQHF. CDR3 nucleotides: TGTGCCAGCAGCTCCACACCCGACAGGGCCTATCAGCCCCAGCATTTT.

The CDR3 loop reads CASSYGTGTWADTQYF. Written as DNA, the CDR3 is TGTGCCAGCAGTTACGGGACCGGGACCTGGGCAGATACGCAGTATTTT. The rearrangement uses TRBV6-6 and TRBJ2-3; the D gene could be TRBD1 or TRBD2 (5 bases each). The germline CDR1 and CDR2 sequences are MNHNY and SVGAGI (reference sequence). The V end lost 2 bases, the J end lost 4 bases, and 16 bases lay between the germline ends. The CDR3 runs to 16 residues.

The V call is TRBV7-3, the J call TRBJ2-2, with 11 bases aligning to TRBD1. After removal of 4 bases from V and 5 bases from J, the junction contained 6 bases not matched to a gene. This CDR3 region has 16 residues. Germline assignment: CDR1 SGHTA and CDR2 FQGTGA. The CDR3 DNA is TGTGCCAGCAGCTCCCGGACAGGGGGCCCTACCGGGGAGCTGTTTTTT. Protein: CASSSRTGGPTGELFF.